This is a list of T cell receptor beta chains from one sample in a study of blood T cell repertoires in COVID-19. Method: immunoSEQ multiplex PCR; TCRdb's copy keeps in-frame clones and lacks some. The repertoire holds over 150,000 clones, with about four fifths as singletons. The specimen sequenced was peripheral blood. The receptors originated from a woman aged 55-75 years with acute or convalescent COVID-19. Each CDR3 is given with its conserved first and last residue. The D gene is left open where the match is weak. Clone size, where shown, is once, few, many, or a class for clones that have expanded.

J gene	clone size	D gene	CDR3 length	V gene	CDR3 protein	CDR3 DNA
TRBJ1-2	NA	NA	13	TRBV12-3/TRBV12-4	CASSPAGGYGYTF	TGTGCCAGCAGCCCCGCCGGGGGCTATGGCTACACCTTC
TRBJ1-6	NA	NA	16	TRBV5-1	CASSLTASSYNSPLHF	TGCGCCAGCAGCTTGACAGCCAGCTCCTATAATTCACCCCTCCACTTT
TRBJ1-2	NA	TRBD1	16	TRBV28	CASSSPRGQGPGGYTF	TGTGCCAGCAGTTCACCGAGGGGACAGGGGCCGGGCGGCTACACCTTC
TRBJ2-5	NA	TRBD2	17	TRBV5-1	CASSLPGLAGPSGTQYF	TGCGCCAGCAGCCTACCGGGACTAGCGGGGCCCTCGGGGACCCAGTACTTC
TRBJ1-2	NA	NA	13	TRBV30	CAWTMTGGHGYTF	TGTGCCTGGACAATGACGGGAGGCCATGGCTACACCTTC
TRBJ1-1	few	NA	14	TRBV30	CAWSVSRGYTEAFF	TGTGCCTGGAGTGTAAGTAGGGGGTACACTGAAGCTTTCTTT
TRBJ2-3	many	TRBD2	17	TRBV6-6	CASSLQGSGGPTDTQYF	TGTGCCAGCAGTCTCCAGGGGAGCGGGGGCCCCACAGATACGCAGTATTTT
TRBJ1-4	NA	TRBD1	15	TRBV3-1/TRBV3-2	CASSLRTGGAEKLFF	TGTGCCAGCAGCTTACGGACAGGAGGGGCTGAAAAACTGTTTTTT
TRBJ1-5	NA	NA	11	TRBV1	CTSRGGQPQHF	TGCACCAGCAGGGGGGGTCAGCCCCAGCATTTT
TRBJ1-1	NA	TRBD1	10	TRBV29-1	CSVSDREAFF	TGCAGCGTCTCGGACAGGGAAGCTTTCTTT
TRBJ2-2	NA	NA	15	TRBV13	CASSFRAVQDGELFF	TGTGCCAGCAGCTTCCGTGCGGTACAAGACGGGGAGCTGTTTTTT
TRBJ1-2	NA	NA	15	TRBV4-1	CASSQDRGARQGYTF	TGCGCCAGCAGCCAAGATCGGGGGGCGCGGCAAGGCTACACCTTC
TRBJ1-3	NA	TRBD1	15	TRBV5-1	CASSSGQGAGNTIYF	TGCGCCAGCAGCTCCGGACAGGGGGCTGGAAACACCATATATTTT
TRBJ1-5	NA	NA	14	TRBV4-2	CASSQASGNQPQHF	TGTGCCAGCAGCCAAGCCAGTGGCAATCAGCCCCAGCATTTT
TRBJ1-1	NA	TRBD1	16	TRBV6-1	CASSEYQGALNTEAFF	TGTGCCAGCAGTGAATACCAGGGGGCTTTGAACACTGAAGCTTTCTTT
TRBJ1-1	NA	TRBD1	15	TRBV29-1	CSARSMTGTNTEAFF	TGCAGCGCCCGATCAATGACAGGGACGAACACTGAAGCTTTCTTT
TRBJ1-3	NA	NA	16	TRBV3-1/TRBV3-2	CASSQVPGVSGNTIYF	TGTGCCAGCAGCCAGGTACCAGGGGTGTCTGGAAACACCATATATTTT
TRBJ2-1	NA	TRBD2	19	TRBV19	CASSSGLAGGLYSYNEQFF	TGTGCCAGTAGTTCAGGACTAGCGGGGGGGCTATACTCCTACAATGAGCAGTTCTTC
TRBJ2-5	once	TRBD2	16	TRBV4-2	CASSPGPGLAEETQYF	TGTGCCAGCAGCCCCGGGCCCGGACTAGCAGAAGAGACCCAGTACTTC
TRBJ1-3	NA	NA	14	TRBV7-9	CASSLRGSGNTIYF	TGTGCCAGCAGCTTACGGGGGTCCGGAAACACCATATATTTT
TRBJ2-3	NA	NA	14	TRBV2	CASRALASTDTQYF	TGTGCCAGCAGAGCGCTAGCAAGCACAGATACGCAGTATTTT
TRBJ1-2	NA	NA	15	TRBV5-4	CASSSMGGGAHGYTF	TGTGCCAGCAGCTCCATGGGCGGGGGGGCTCATGGCTACACCTTC
TRBJ2-1	NA	TRBD2	15	TRBV5-4	CASSSPGTSYNEQFF	TGTGCCAGCAGCTCCCCAGGGACTAGCTACAATGAGCAGTTCTTC
TRBJ1-3	NA	NA	14	TRBV3-1/TRBV3-2	CASSQGGGLNWLHF	TGTGCCAGCAGCCAGGGGGGAGGTTTGAATTGGTTGCATTTT
TRBJ1-3	NA	TRBD1	14	TRBV6-5	CASIPDRGGNTIYF	TGTGCCAGCATCCCGGACAGGGGTGGAAACACCATATATTTT
TRBJ2-1	once	NA	12	TRBV19	CASSIGTGEQFF	TGTGCCAGTAGTATTGGGACTGGTGAGCAGTTCTTC
TRBJ1-2	NA	NA	13	TRBV28	CASSLGQVYGYTF	TGTGCCAGCAGTTTGGGCCAGGTCTATGGCTACACCTTC
TRBJ1-1	NA	NA	16	TRBV3-1/TRBV3-2	CASSQATPRVNTEAFF	TGTGCCAGCAGCCAAGCCACCCCCAGGGTTAACACTGAAGCTTTCTTT
TRBJ2-7	NA	TRBD1	15	TRBV5-1	CASRPGQGLSYEQYF	TGCGCCAGCAGACCGGGACAGGGCCTTTCCTACGAGCAGTACTTC
TRBJ2-1	NA	NA	13	TRBV19	CASSFRPGDEQFF	TGTGCCAGTAGTTTCCGGCCAGGGGATGAGCAGTTCTTC
TRBJ2-2	once	NA	15	TRBV6-5	CASKGANSNTGELFF	TGTGCCAGCAAAGGAGCGAACTCGAACACCGGGGAGCTGTTTTTT